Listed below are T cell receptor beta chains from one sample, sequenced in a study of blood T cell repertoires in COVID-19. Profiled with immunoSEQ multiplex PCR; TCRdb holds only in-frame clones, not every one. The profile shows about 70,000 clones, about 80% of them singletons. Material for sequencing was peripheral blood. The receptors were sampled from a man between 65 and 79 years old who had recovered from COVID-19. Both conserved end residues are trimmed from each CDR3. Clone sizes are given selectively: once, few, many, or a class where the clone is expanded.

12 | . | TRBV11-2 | ASSRGTGEETQY
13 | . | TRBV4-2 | ASSPMAENTGELF
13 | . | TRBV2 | ASSPGTGNTGELF
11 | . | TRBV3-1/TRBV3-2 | ASSRLATDTQY
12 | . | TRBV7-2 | ASSLERRTGELF
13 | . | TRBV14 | ASSQGGSYNSPLH
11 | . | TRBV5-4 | ASSLEGVGTQY
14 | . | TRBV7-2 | ASSLVSGQGNTEAF
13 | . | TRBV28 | ASNGLAGWGETQY
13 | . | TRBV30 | AWSPLGLTNTEAF
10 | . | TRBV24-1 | ATSDRDTEQF
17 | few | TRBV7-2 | ASSLAGTSGGVSYNEQF
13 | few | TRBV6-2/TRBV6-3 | ASSYYGQGGNEQF
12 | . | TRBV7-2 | ASSATMMNTEAF
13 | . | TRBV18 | ASSPFPGCAGELF
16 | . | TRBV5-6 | ASSWRTGGIGMNTEAF
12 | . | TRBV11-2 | ASSLGGSQETQY
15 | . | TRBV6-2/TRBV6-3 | ASSKTTDRDDSYEQY
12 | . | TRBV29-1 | SVLTISSYNEQF
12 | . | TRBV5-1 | ASSLAGNTGELL
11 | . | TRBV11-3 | ASSRRRATEAF
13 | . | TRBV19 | ASSTRQDGNQPQH